The T cell receptor (beta chain) under discussion was sequenced for a study of T cells in Graves' hyperthyroidism and ophthalmopathy. General study points: The majority of expanded thyroid clonotypes above 0.001 also appeared in blood.

Germline CDR1 is SEHNR and CDR2 is FQNEAQ (reference sequence). CDR3 length equals 14 residues. Trimming took 5 bases from V and 0 from J, leaving 10 bases between them. RNA transcripts yielded amplified TCR beta CDR3 regions. With the HTBI primer set, the TCR CDR3 went through a first round of RT-PCR. A single record per CDR3 protein comes from TCRdb applying MiXCR to the multiplex PCR reads. Of around 700,000 distinct CDR3 sequences listed, roughly a third are singletons. With regard to this clonotype: Antigen unknown.

The chain couples TRBV7-9 to TRBJ1-2; D call uncertain. Sequences were obtained from blood. This clonotype was obtained from a woman aged 40-49 years with Graves' hyperthyroidism. This chain's CDR3 is CASSEGPTNYGYTF. The DNA of the CDR3 is TGTGCCAGCAGCGAAGGACCGACTAACTATGGCTACACCTTC. Drawing the rest from reference TRBV7-9 and TRBJ1-2, the complete variable domain is DTGVSQNPRHKITKRGQNVTFRCDPISEHNRLYWYRQTLGQGPEFLTYFQNEAQLEKSRLLSDRFSAERPKGSFSTLEIQRTEQGDSAMYLCASSEGPTNYGYTFGSGTRLTVV.